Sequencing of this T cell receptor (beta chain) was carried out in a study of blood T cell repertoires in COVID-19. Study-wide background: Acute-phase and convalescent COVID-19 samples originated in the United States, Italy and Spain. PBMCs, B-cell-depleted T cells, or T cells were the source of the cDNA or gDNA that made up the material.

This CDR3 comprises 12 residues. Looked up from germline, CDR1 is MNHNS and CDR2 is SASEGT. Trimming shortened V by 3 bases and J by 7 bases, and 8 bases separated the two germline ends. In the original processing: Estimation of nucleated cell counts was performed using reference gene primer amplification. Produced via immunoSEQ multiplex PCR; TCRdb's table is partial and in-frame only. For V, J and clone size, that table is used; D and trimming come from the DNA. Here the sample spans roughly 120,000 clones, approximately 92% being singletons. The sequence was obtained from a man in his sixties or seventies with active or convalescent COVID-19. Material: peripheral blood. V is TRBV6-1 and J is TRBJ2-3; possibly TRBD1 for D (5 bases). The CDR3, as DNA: TGTGCCAGCAGTGAGCGACAGAATACGCAGTATTTT. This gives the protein CASSERQNTQYF.